The rows below give T cell receptor beta chains drawn from one sample of a study of blood T cell repertoires in COVID-19. This table comes from immunoSEQ multiplex PCR, and its TCRdb copy is limited to in-frame clones, with some not included. Here the sample spans about 370,000 clones, roughly nine tenths being singletons. Sequencing was carried out using peripheral blood. The receptor source for this set is a woman in her 30s with COVID-19, enrolled during active disease. The CDR3 runs from the conserved cysteine through the conserved F or W. D genes are given only for firm matches. Size is omitted from some rows. Given values are once, few, many or a class for expanded clones.

clone_size: few
v_call: TRBV5-6
d_call: TRBD2
j_call: TRBJ2-1
cdr3_nt: TGTGCCAGCAGCTCCCCGACTAGCGGGTCGTGGAATGAGCAGTTCTTC
cdr3_aa: CASSSPTSGSWNEQFF

clone_size: NA
v_call: TRBV11-2
d_call: NA
j_call: TRBJ2-2
cdr3_nt: TGTGCCAGCAGGGAGGGCACCGGGGAGCTGTTTTTT
cdr3_aa: CASREGTGELFF

clone_size: NA
v_call: TRBV27
d_call: TRBD1
j_call: TRBJ2-7
cdr3_nt: TGTGCCAGCAGTCCGACGGACAGGGTACCAAACTACGAGCAGTACTTC
cdr3_aa: CASSPTDRVPNYEQYF

clone_size: NA
v_call: TRBV27
d_call: TRBD1
j_call: TRBJ1-1
cdr3_nt: TGTGCCAGCATCCTGGGACAGGGAATGAACACTGAAGCTTTCTTT
cdr3_aa: CASILGQGMNTEAFF

clone_size: NA
v_call: TRBV9
d_call: TRBD2
j_call: TRBJ2-1
cdr3_nt: TGTGCCAGCAGCGCCAGACTGGCGGGAGCTTCTGAGCAATTCTTC
cdr3_aa: CASSARLAGASEQFF

clone_size: NA
v_call: TRBV12-3/TRBV12-4
d_call: NA
j_call: TRBJ2-1
cdr3_nt: TGTGCCAGCAGTTCCGGGGTCCGTGAGCAGTTCTTC
cdr3_aa: CASSSGVREQFF

clone_size: many
v_call: TRBV10-3
d_call: NA
j_call: TRBJ2-7
cdr3_nt: TGTGCCATCAGTGAGTCTCGCGCTTACTACGAGCAGTACTTC
cdr3_aa: CAISESRAYYEQYF

clone_size: NA
v_call: TRBV20-1
d_call: NA
j_call: TRBJ2-7
cdr3_nt: TGCAGTGCGCGGGATGACAGCGAGCAGTACTTC
cdr3_aa: CSARDDSEQYF

clone_size: NA
v_call: TRBV28
d_call: NA
j_call: TRBJ1-4
cdr3_nt: TGTGCCAGCAAATTGGACAGTACAAATGAAAAACTGTTTTTT
cdr3_aa: CASKLDSTNEKLFF

clone_size: NA
v_call: TRBV24-1
d_call: NA
j_call: TRBJ1-5
cdr3_nt: TGTGCCACCGACCCCTCAACGGGACATTTCAATCAGCCCCAGCATTTT
cdr3_aa: CATDPSTGHFNQPQHF

clone_size: NA
v_call: TRBV3-1/TRBV3-2
d_call: NA
j_call: TRBJ2-1
cdr3_nt: TGTGCCAGCAGCCAAGATCTGATACAGCGGCATGAGCAGTTCTTC
cdr3_aa: CASSQDLIQRHEQFF

clone_size: once
v_call: TRBV5-4
d_call: TRBD1
j_call: TRBJ2-1
cdr3_nt: TGTGCCAGCAGCGCCGGACGGGCTAACAGGGGCTCCTACAATGAGCAGTTCTTC
cdr3_aa: CASSAGRANRGSYNEQFF

clone_size: NA
v_call: TRBV7-2
d_call: TRBD1
j_call: TRBJ1-5
cdr3_nt: TGTGCCAGCAGCTCCGAGACAGGGCATCAGCCCCAGCATTTT
cdr3_aa: CASSSETGHQPQHF

clone_size: NA
v_call: TRBV5-1
d_call: NA
j_call: TRBJ1-4
cdr3_nt: TGCGCCAGCAGCTTTGCAGGGGCAGGGAATGAAAAACTGTTTTTT
cdr3_aa: CASSFAGAGNEKLFF

clone_size: NA
v_call: TRBV15
d_call: NA
j_call: TRBJ1-5
cdr3_nt: TGTGCCACCAGCCCGGACACACCCGGCAATCAGCCCCAGCATTTT
cdr3_aa: CATSPDTPGNQPQHF

clone_size: NA
v_call: TRBV19
d_call: NA
j_call: TRBJ1-6
cdr3_nt: TGTGCCAGTAGTATATTAGTGGGTTCGGCAGGAAATTCACCCCTCCACTTT
cdr3_aa: CASSILVGSAGNSPLHF

clone_size: NA
v_call: TRBV4-2
d_call: TRBD1
j_call: TRBJ2-3
cdr3_nt: TGTGCCAGCAGCCAAGAAGGACAGGCCAGCAGTACGCAGTATTTT
cdr3_aa: CASSQEGQASSTQYF

clone_size: once
v_call: TRBV6-5
d_call: NA
j_call: TRBJ1-2
cdr3_nt: TGTGCCAGCAGTTACTCTCCGGATGGCTACACCTTC
cdr3_aa: CASSYSPDGYTF

clone_size: NA
v_call: TRBV28
d_call: TRBD1
j_call: TRBJ1-5
cdr3_nt: TGTGCCAGCAGTTACTTGCTGGGACAGGGTTTGGGTCAGCCCCAGCATTTT
cdr3_aa: CASSYLLGQGLGQPQHF

clone_size: once
v_call: TRBV7-2
d_call: NA
j_call: TRBJ2-3
cdr3_nt: TGTGCCAGCAGCCCCAGCCGGCCGCCAGAGGGGGTCCCGGGGTATTTT
cdr3_aa: CASSPSRPPEGVPGYF

clone_size: NA
v_call: TRBV5-1
d_call: NA
j_call: TRBJ2-6
cdr3_nt: TGCGCCAGTACTAAATCTGGGGCCAACGTCCTGACTTTC
cdr3_aa: CASTKSGANVLTF

clone_size: NA
v_call: TRBV27
d_call: NA
j_call: TRBJ2-1
cdr3_nt: TGTGCCAGCGGATTTTGGGACTGCTTAAATGAGCAGTTCTTC
cdr3_aa: CASGFWDCLNEQFF

clone_size: NA
v_call: TRBV19
d_call: NA
j_call: TRBJ1-2
cdr3_nt: TGTGCCAGTAATCCAACAGGACATATCCCCTATGGCTACACCTTC
cdr3_aa: CASNPTGHIPYGYTF

clone_size: NA
v_call: TRBV28
d_call: TRBD1
j_call: TRBJ1-5
cdr3_nt: TGTGCCAGCAATGGATTGACAGGGACTGACCAGCCCCAGCATTTT
cdr3_aa: CASNGLTGTDQPQHF

clone_size: NA
v_call: TRBV27
d_call: TRBD2
j_call: TRBJ2-5
cdr3_nt: TGTGCCAGCAGTCTCATACTAGCGGGGGGTCTAGAGACCCAGTACTTC
cdr3_aa: CASSLILAGGLETQYF

clone_size: NA
v_call: TRBV24-1
d_call: TRBD1
j_call: TRBJ2-1
cdr3_nt: TGTGCCACCAGTGTCCGGGAACAGGGGGCTTTCAATGAGCAGTTCTTC
cdr3_aa: CATSVREQGAFNEQFF

clone_size: NA
v_call: TRBV13
d_call: NA
j_call: TRBJ1-2
cdr3_nt: TGTGCCAGCAGCTTAGGACAGCCAAACTATGGCTACACCTTC
cdr3_aa: CASSLGQPNYGYTF

clone_size: NA
v_call: TRBV5-6
d_call: NA
j_call: TRBJ2-5
cdr3_nt: TGTGCCAGCAGCTTGAATCTCGGGAGATTCCAAGAGACCCAGTACTTC
cdr3_aa: CASSLNLGRFQETQYF

clone_size: NA
v_call: TRBV11-2
d_call: NA
j_call: TRBJ2-2
cdr3_nt: TGTGCCAGCCGACTGGCAGGGCCGAACACCGGGGAGCTGTTTTTT
cdr3_aa: CASRLAGPNTGELFF

clone_size: NA
v_call: TRBV10-3
d_call: NA
j_call: TRBJ1-5
cdr3_nt: TGTGCCATCAGTGAGATAGAGGGTCTGAAGCCCCAGCATTTT
cdr3_aa: CAISEIEGLKPQHF

clone_size: few
v_call: TRBV29-1
d_call: NA
j_call: TRBJ1-5
cdr3_nt: TGCAGCGTTGACGTGGGGAGGAATCAGCCCCAGCATTTT
cdr3_aa: CSVDVGRNQPQHF

clone_size: NA
v_call: TRBV5-1
d_call: NA
j_call: TRBJ1-6
cdr3_nt: TGCGCCAGCAGCTTGGAGACTCAGGGCCGTTCATCACCCCTCCACTTT
cdr3_aa: CASSLETQGRSSPLHF

clone_size: NA
v_call: TRBV10-3
d_call: NA
j_call: TRBJ2-3
cdr3_nt: TGTGCCATCAGTGGTGGAGCTTCGGCAGATACGCAGTATTTT
cdr3_aa: CAISGGASADTQYF

clone_size: NA
v_call: TRBV19
d_call: TRBD1
j_call: TRBJ2-7
cdr3_nt: TGTGCCAGTAGGCAAACAGGGGGCTCCTACGAGCAGTACTTC
cdr3_aa: CASRQTGGSYEQYF

clone_size: NA
v_call: TRBV19
d_call: NA
j_call: TRBJ2-2
cdr3_nt: TGTGCCAGTAGCCCCGGACAGAATGCCGGGGAGCTGTTTTTT
cdr3_aa: CASSPGQNAGELFF

clone_size: NA
v_call: TRBV12-3/TRBV12-4
d_call: TRBD1
j_call: TRBJ1-2
cdr3_nt: TGTGCCAGCAGAGAGGGGGCGGGTGGCTACACCTTC
cdr3_aa: CASREGAGGYTF

clone_size: NA
v_call: TRBV9
d_call: TRBD2
j_call: TRBJ2-1
cdr3_nt: TGTGCCAGCAGCGTAGCGCTAGCGGGGGGGCCTTGGAATGAGCAGTTCTTC
cdr3_aa: CASSVALAGGPWNEQFF